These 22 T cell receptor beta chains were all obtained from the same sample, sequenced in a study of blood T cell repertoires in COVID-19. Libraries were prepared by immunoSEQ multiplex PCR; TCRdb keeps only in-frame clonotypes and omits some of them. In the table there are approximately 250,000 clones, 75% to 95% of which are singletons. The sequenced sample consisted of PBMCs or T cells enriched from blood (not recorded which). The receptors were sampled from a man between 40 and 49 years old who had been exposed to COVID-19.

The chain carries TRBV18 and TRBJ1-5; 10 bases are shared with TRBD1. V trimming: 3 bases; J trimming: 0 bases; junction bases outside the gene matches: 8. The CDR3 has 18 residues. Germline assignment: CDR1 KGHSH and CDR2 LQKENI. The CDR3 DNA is TGTGCCAGCTCACCCGGGACAGGGGACTATAATAGCAATCAGCCCCAGCATTTT. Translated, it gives CASSPGTGDYNSNQPQHF. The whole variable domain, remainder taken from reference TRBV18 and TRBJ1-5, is NAGVMQNPRHLVRRRGQEARLRCSPMKGHSHVYWYRQLPEEGLKFMVYLQKENIIDESGMPKERFSAEFPKEGPSILRIQQVVRGDSAAYFCASSPGTGDYNSNQPQHFGDGTRLSIL.

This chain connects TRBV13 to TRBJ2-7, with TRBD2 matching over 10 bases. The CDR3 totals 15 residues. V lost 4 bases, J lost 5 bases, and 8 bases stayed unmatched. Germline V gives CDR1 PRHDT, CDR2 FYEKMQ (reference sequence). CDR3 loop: CASSSSGRGLNEQYF. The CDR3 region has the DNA TGTGCCAGCAGCTCTAGCGGGAGAGGGCTCAACGAGCAGTACTTC. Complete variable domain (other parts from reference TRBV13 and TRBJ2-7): AAGVIQSPRHLIKEKRETATLKCYPIPRHDTVYWYQQGPGQDPQFLISFYEKMQSDKGSIPDRFSAQQFSDYHSELNMSSLELGDSALYFCASSSSGRGLNEQYFGPGTRLTVT.

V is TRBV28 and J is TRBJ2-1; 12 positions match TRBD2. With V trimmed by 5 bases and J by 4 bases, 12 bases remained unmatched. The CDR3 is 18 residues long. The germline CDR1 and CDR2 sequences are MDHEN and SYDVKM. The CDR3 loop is CASSLQGRLAGAYNEQFF. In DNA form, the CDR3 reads TGTGCCAGCAGTCTACAGGGAAGACTAGCGGGAGCGTACAATGAGCAGTTCTTC.

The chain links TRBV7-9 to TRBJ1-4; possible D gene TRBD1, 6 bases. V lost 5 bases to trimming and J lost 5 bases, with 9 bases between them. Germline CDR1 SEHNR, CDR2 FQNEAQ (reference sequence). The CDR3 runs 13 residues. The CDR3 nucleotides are TGTGCCAGCAGCCTCGACAGGAATGAAAAACTGTTTTTT. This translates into CASSLDRNEKLFF. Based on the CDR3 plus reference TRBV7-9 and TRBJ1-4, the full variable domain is DTGVSQNPRHKITKRGQNVTFRCDPISEHNRLYWYRQTLGQGPEFLTYFQNEAQLEKSRLLSDRFSAERPKGSFSTLEIQRTEQGDSAMYLCASSLDRNEKLFFGSGTQLSVL.

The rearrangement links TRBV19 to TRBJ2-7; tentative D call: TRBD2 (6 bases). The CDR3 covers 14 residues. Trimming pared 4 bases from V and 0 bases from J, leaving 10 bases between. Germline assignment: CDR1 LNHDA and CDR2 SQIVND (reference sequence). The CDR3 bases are TGTGCCAGTAGTACGGGGGATAACTCCTACGAGCAGTACTTC. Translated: CASSTGDNSYEQYF.

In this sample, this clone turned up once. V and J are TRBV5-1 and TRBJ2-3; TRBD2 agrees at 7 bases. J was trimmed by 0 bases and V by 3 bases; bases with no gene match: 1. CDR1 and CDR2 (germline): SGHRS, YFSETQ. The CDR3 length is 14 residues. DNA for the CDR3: TGCGCCAGCAGCTCGGGACTAAGCACAGATACGCAGTATTTT. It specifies CASSSGLSTDTQYF.

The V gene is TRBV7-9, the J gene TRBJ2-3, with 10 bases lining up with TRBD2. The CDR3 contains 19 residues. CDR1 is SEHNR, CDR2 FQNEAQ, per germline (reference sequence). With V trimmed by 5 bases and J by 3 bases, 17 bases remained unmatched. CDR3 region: CASSTTDISGRRVTDTQYF. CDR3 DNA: TGTGCCAGCAGCACTACGGACATTAGCGGGAGGAGGGTTACAGATACGCAGTATTTT.

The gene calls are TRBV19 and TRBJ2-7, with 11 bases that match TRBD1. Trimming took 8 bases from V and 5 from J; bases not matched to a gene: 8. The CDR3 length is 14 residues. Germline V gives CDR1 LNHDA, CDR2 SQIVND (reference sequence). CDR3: CASRDRGIYDEQYF. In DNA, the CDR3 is TGTGCCAGTCGGGACAGGGGGATTTATGACGAGCAGTACTTC.

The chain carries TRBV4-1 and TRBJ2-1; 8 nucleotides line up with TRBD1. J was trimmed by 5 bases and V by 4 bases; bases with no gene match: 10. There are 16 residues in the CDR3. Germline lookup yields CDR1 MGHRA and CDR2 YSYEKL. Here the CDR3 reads CASSPLFQGAHNEQFF. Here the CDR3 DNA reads TGCGCCAGCAGCCCTCTTTTCCAGGGGGCCCACAATGAGCAGTTCTTC.

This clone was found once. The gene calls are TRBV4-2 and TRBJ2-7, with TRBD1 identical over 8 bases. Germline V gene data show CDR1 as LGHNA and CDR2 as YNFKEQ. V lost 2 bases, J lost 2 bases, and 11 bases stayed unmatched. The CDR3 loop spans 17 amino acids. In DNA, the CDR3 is TGTGCCAGCAGCCAAATCTATACAGGGGGTAAGGCCTACGAGCAGTACTTC. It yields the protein CASSQIYTGGKAYEQYF.

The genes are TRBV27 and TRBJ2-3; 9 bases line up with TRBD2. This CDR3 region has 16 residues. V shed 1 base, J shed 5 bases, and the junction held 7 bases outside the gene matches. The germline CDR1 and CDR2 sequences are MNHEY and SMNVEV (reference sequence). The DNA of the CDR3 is TGTGCCAGCAGTTTATTTGCGCGGGAGGGGGTAGATACGCAGTATTTT. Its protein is CASSLFAREGVDTQYF.

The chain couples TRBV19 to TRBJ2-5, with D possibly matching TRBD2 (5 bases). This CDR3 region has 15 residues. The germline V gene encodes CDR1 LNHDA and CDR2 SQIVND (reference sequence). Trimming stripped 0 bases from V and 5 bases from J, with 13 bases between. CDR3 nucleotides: TGTGCCAGTAGTATAGATCGGGAAGCCAAGGAGACCCAGTACTTC. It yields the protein CASSIDREAKETQYF.

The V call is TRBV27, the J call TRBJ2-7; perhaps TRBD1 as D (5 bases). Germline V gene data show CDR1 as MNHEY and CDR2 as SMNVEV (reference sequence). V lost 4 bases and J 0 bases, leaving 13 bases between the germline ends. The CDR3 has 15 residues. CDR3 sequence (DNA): TGTGCCAGCAGTTACCAGGGCAGAGGCTCCTACGAGCAGTACTTC. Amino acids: CASSYQGRGSYEQYF.

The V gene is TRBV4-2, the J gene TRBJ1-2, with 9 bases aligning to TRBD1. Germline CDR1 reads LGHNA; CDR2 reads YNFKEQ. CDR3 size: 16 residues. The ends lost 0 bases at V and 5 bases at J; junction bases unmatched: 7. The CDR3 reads CASSQDRGQGGYGYTF. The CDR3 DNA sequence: TGTGCCAGCAGCCAAGATAGGGGACAGGGCGGGTATGGCTACACCTTC.

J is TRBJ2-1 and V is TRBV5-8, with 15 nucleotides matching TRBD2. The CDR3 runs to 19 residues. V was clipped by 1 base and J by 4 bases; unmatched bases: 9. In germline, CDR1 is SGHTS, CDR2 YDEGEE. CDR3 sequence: CASSLIGPGTSGRYNEQFF. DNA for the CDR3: TGTGCCAGCAGCTTGATAGGTCCCGGGACTAGCGGGAGGTACAATGAGCAGTTCTTC.

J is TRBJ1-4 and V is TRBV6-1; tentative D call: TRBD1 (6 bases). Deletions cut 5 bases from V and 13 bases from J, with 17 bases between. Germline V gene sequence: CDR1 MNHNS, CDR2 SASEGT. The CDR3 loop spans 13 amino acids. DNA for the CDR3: TGTGCCAGCAGTAGTCACTCAGGGGAGTCACTGTTTTTT. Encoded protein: CASSSHSGESLFF.

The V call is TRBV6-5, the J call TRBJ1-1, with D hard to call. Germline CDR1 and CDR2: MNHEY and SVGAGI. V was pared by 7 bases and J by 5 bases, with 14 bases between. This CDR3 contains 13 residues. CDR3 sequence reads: CASNTPGWTEAFF. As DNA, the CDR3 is TGTGCCAGCAATACTCCGGGGTGGACTGAAGCTTTCTTT.

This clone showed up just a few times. This CDR3 reads CASSYGLAGETQYF. Here the CDR3 DNA reads TGTGCCAGCAGTTATGGACTAGCTGGGGAGACCCAGTACTTC. The chain joins TRBV2 to TRBJ2-5; 8 nucleotides match TRBD2. Trimming removed 5 bases from V and 5 bases from J; junction bases left unmatched: 7. This CDR3 has 14 residues. From germline, CDR1 is SNHLY and CDR2 FYNNEI.

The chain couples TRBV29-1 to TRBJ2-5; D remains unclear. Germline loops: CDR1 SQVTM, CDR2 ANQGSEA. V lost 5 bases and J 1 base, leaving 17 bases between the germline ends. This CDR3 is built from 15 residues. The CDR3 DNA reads TGCAGCGTTTCTCCTAGAGCCCGCCTCCAAGAGACCCAGTACTTC. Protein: CSVSPRARLQETQYF.

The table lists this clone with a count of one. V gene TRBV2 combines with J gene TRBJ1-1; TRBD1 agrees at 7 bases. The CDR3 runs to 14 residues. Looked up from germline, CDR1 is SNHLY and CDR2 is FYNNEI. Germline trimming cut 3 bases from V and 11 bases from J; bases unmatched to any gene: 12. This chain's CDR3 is CASSDGGGRGLAFF. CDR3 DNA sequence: TGTGCCAGCAGTGATGGAGGGGGAAGGGGGCTGGCTTTCTTT. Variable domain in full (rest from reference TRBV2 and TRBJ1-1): EPEVTQTPSHQVTQMGQEVILRCVPISNHLYFYWYRQILGQKVEFLVSFYNNEISEKSEIFDDQFSVERPDGSNFTLKIRSTKLEDSAMYFCASSDGGGRGLAFFGQGTRLTVV.

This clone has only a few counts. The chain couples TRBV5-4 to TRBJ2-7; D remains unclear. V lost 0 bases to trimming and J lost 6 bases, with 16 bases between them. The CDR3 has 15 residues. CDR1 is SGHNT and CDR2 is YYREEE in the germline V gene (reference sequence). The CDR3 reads CASSLEGRPAAEQYF. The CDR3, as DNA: TGTGCCAGCAGCTTGGAAGGCAGACCCGCGGCCGAGCAGTACTTC. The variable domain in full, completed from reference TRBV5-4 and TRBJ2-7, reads ETGVTQSPTHLIKTRGQQVTLRCSSQSGHNTVSWYQQALGQGPQFIFQYYREEENGRGNFPPRFSGLQFPNYSSELNVNALELDDSALYLCASSLEGRPAAEQYFGPGTRLTVT.

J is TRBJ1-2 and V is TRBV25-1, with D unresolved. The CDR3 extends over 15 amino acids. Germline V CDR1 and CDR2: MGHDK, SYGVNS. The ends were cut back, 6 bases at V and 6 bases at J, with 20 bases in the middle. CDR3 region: CASSDTLRGHHGYTF. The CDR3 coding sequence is TGTGCCAGCAGCGACACACTTCGGGGTCACCATGGCTACACCTTC.